This entry is about one TCR beta chain. Its specificity is unknown. These data belong to a study of blood T cells in healthy people across ages. General study points: Strongly correlated with naive T cell percentage was TCR beta diversity. Among long-lived donors, naive CD4+ cells were more numerous and diversity higher than in aged donors.

Extractions gave at least 5.5 micrograms of total RNA per sample. The CDR3 is 16 amino acids. Germline V CDR1 and CDR2: SGHRS, YFSETQ. A J-beta primer mix and a sample-barcoded 5' primer were used in a second PCR of about 7 to 12 cycles. Each cDNA molecule, via a template-switch adaptor with 12 random nucleotides, was tagged. Each CDR3 protein gets one entry after TCRdb re-called the 5' RACE reads with MiXCR. Of 380,000 or so distinct CDR3 sequences listed, 45% to 60% are singletons. The sequence was collected from a man aged 55 to 70 in good health. Sequences were obtained from blood. V usage is TRBV5-1 and J usage is TRBJ2-7; 15 bases are a match to TRBD2. The J call could be wrong; TRBJ2-5 is a better fit for the DNA end. CDR3 loop: CASSEGLAGGRETQYF. DNA of the CDR3: TGCGCCAGCAGCGAAGGACTAGCGGGGGGGCGGGAGACCCAGTACTTC.